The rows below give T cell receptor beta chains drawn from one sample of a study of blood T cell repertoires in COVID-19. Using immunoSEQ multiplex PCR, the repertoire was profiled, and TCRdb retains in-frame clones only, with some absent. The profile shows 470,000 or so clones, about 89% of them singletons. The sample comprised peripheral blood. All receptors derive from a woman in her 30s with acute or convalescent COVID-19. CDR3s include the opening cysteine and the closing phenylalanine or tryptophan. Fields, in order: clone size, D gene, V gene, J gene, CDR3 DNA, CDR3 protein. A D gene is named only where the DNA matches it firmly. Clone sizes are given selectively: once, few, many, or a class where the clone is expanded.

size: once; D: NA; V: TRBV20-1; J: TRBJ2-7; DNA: TGCAGTGCTAGGCCGGCCTACGAGCAGTACTTC; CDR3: CSARPAYEQYF
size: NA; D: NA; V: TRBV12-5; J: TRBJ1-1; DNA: TGTGCTAGTGGTCTGGGCCAGGGAAGAGAAGCTTTCTTT; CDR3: CASGLGQGREAFF
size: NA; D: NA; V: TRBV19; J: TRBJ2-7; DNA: TGTGCCAGTAGTATGGGCCCACAGGGTCACTCCGAGCAGTACTTC; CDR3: CASSMGPQGHSEQYF
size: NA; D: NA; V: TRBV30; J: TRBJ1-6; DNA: TGTGCCTGGAGTGTTCAGGGTTTGAATTCACCCCTCCACTTT; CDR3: CAWSVQGLNSPLHF
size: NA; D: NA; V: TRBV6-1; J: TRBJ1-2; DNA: TGTGCCAGCAGCAGGGTTAACTATGGCTACACCTTC; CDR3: CASSRVNYGYTF
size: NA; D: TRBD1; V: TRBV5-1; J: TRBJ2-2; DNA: TGCGCCAGCAGAAACCCGGGACAGGGGGCCGGGGAGCTGTTTTTT; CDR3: CASRNPGQGAGELFF
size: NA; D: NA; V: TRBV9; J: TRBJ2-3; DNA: TGTGCCAGCAGCGCCCAAACTGGAGCCACAGATACGCAGTATTTT; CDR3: CASSAQTGATDTQYF
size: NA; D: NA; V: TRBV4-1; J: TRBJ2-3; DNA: TGCGCCAGCAGCGGACACACTCAACGCACAGATACGCAGTATTTT; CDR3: CASSGHTQRTDTQYF
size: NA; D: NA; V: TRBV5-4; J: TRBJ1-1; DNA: TGTGCCAGCAGCTTGGGAGGGCCGAACACTGAAGCTTTCTTT; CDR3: CASSLGGPNTEAFF
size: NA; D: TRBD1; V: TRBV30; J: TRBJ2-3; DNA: TGTGCCTGGGGAGACGGCAGGGGGCTTGATACGCAGTATTTT; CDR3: CAWGDGRGLDTQYF
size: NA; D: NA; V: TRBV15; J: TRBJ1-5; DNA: TGTGCCACCAGCAGAGACGGACAGTACTCTGCTTGGAGCAATCAGCCCCAGCATTTT; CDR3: CATSRDGQYSAWSNQPQHF
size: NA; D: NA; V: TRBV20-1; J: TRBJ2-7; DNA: TGCAGTGCTAGTCGCCGCAGGGACGAGCAGTACTTC; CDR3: CSASRRRDEQYF
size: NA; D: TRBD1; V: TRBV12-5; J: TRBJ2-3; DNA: TGTGCTAGTGGGACAGGGTTAGCAGATACGCAGTATTTT; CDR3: CASGTGLADTQYF
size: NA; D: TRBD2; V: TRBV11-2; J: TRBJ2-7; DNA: TGTGCCAGCAGCTTAGGGGCCCGCGGGGGGTCCTACGAGCAGTACTTC; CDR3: CASSLGARGGSYEQYF
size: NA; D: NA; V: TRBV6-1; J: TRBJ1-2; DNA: TGTGCCAGCAGTGAAGCGCGGGGTAACTATGGCTACACCTTC; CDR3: CASSEARGNYGYTF
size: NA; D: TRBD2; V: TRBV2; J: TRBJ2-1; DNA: TGTGCCAGCAGTGATAGCGGGGGGGCCGTGAATGAGCAGTTCTTC; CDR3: CASSDSGGAVNEQFF
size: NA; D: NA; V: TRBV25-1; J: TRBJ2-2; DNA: TGTGCCAGCCTTCTCGCCGGGGAGCTGTTTTTT; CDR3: CASLLAGELFF
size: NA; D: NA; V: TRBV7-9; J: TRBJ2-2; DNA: TGTGCCAGCAGCACGCGGGACAGAGACACCGGGGAGCTGTTTTTT; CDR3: CASSTRDRDTGELFF
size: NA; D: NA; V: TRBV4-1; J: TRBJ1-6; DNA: TGCGCCAGCAGCCAAGATCTGGAGGATTCACCCCTCCACTTT; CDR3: CASSQDLEDSPLHF
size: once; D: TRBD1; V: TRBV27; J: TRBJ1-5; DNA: TGTGCCAGCAGTTACCGGGACAGAAATCAGCCCCAGCATTTT; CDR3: CASSYRDRNQPQHF
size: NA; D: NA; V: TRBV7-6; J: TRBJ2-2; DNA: TGTGCCAGCAGCTTATCTGCAGGGAACACCGGGGAGCTGTTTTTT; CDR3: CASSLSAGNTGELFF
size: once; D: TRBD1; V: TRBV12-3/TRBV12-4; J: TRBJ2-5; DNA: TGTGCCAGCAGTCAAGACAGGGACGGGACCCAGTACTTC; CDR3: CASSQDRDGTQYF
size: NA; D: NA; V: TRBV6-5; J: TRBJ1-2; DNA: TGTGCCAGCAGCAGGGGTCAGGGTGGCTATGGCTACACCTTC; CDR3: CASSRGQGGYGYTF
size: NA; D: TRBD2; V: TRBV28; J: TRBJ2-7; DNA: TGTGCCAGCAGGCCCAGACTAGCGGGCTACGAGCAGTACTTC; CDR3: CASRPRLAGYEQYF
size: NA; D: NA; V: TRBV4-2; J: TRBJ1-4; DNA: TGTGCCAGCAGCCCCAAATGGCCGTCGGGCAGCGGTAATGAAAAACTGTTTTTT; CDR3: CASSPKWPSGSGNEKLFF
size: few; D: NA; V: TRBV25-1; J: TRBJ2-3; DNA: TGTGCCAGCAGTGATCCGACTGGGACAGATACGCAGTATTTT; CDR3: CASSDPTGTDTQYF
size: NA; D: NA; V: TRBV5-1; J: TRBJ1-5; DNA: TGCGCCAGCAGCCCCAGGGGTGAGAGCAATCAGCCCCAGCATTTT; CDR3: CASSPRGESNQPQHF
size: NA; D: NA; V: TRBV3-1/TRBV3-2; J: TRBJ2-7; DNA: TGTGCCAGCAGCCAGGGCACAACCGGGGGTATCGAGCAGTACTTC; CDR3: CASSQGTTGGIEQYF
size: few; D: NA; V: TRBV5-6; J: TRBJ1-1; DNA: TGTGCCAGCAGCTTTTCGGACAGCAAAGCTTTCTTT; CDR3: CASSFSDSKAFF
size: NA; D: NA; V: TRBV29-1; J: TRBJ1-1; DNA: TGCAGCGGTGCATTGACACTGAACACTGAAGCTTTCTTT; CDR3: CSGALTLNTEAFF
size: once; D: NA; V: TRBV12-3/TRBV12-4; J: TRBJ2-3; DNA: TGTGCCAGCAGTTTACACACAGATACGCAGTATTTT; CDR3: CASSLHTDTQYF
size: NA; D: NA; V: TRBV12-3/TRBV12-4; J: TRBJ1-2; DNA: TGTGCCAGCAGTTTGGGCCACTATGGCTACACCTTC; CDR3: CASSLGHYGYTF
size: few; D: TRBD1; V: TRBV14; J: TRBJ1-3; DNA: TGTGCCAGCAGCGCGACAGGGTTGTTCACCATATATTTT; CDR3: CASSATGLFTIYF
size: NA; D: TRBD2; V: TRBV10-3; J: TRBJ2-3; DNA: TGTGCCATCAGCGGGGGGGGCACAGATACGCAGTATTTT; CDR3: CAISGGGTDTQYF
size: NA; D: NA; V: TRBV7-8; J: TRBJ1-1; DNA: TGTGCCAGCAGCTTAGCTACAGCCATGAACACTGAAGCTTTCTTT; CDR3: CASSLATAMNTEAFF
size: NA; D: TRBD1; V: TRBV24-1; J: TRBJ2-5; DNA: TGTGCCACCAGTACGACAGGGGGTAGGAGAGAGACCCAGTACTTC; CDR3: CATSTTGGRRETQYF
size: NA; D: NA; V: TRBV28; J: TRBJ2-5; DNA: TGTGCCAGCAGGCTCCAGGAGACCCAGTACTTC; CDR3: CASRLQETQYF
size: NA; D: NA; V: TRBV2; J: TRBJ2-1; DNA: TGTGCCAGCAGTGAAGGGGGATTCGGGGATGAGGGGGATGAGCAGTTCTTC; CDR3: CASSEGGFGDEGDEQFF
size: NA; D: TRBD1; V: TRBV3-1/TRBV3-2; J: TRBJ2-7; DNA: TGTGCCAGCAGTCGGGACAGGGGTGGCGAGCAGTACTTC; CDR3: CASSRDRGGEQYF
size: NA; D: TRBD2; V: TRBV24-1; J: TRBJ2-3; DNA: TGTGCCACCAGTGATTGGCGGGGGGGCAGAGATACGCAGTATTTT; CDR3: CATSDWRGGRDTQYF
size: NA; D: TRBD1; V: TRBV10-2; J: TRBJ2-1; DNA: TGCGCCAGCAGAGAGACAGGGACCAATGAGCAGTTCTTC; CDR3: CASRETGTNEQFF
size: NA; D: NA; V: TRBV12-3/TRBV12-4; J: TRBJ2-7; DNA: TGTGCCAGCAGTTTAGGACAAACCTACGAGCAGTACTTC; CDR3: CASSLGQTYEQYF
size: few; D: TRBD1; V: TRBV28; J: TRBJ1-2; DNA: TGTGCCAGCAGTCCGAGGGACAGGCCTTATGGCTACACCTTC; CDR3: CASSPRDRPYGYTF
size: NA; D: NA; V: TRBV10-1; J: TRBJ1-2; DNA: TGCGCCAGCAGTGAGTCTGTGGGAGATGGCTACACCTTC; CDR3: CASSESVGDGYTF
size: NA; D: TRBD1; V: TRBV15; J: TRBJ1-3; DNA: TGTGCCACCAGCGGGACAGGAGGAAACACCATATATTTT; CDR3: CATSGTGGNTIYF
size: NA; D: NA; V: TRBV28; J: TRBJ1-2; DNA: TGTGCCAGCAGTTTACGGGGGATAAAATATGGCTACACCTTC; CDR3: CASSLRGIKYGYTF
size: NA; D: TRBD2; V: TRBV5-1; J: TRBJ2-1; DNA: TGCGCCAGCAGCCGGGATCCTAGCGGGGGCTACAATGAGCAGTTCTTC; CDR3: CASSRDPSGGYNEQFF
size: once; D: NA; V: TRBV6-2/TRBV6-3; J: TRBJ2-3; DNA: TGTGCCAGCAGTTCCCAAGTGACAAATACGCAGTATTTT; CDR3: CASSSQVTNTQYF
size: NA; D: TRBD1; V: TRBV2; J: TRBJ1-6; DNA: TGTGCCAGCAGTGGGGACAGCTTAGCTTCACCCCTCCACTTT; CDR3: CASSGDSLASPLHF
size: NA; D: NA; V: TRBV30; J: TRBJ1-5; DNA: TGTGCCTGGAGCCCGCCCAGGGGTCGTAATCAGCCCCAGCATTTT; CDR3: CAWSPPRGRNQPQHF
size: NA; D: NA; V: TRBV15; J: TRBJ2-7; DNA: TGTGCCACCAGCATCTTTCCAGGGGGGTACGAGCAGTACTTC; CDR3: CATSIFPGGYEQYF
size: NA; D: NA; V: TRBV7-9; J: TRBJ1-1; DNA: TGTGCTACATTCACAGGGTCCACTGAAGCTTTTTTT; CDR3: CATFTGSTEAFF
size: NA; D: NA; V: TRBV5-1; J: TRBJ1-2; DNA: TGCGCCAGCAGCCCCGGGGGTGGCTACACCTTC; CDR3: CASSPGGGYTF